These 3 T cell receptor beta chains originate from one sample sequenced in a study of T cells in narcolepsy. Data came from immunoSEQ multiplex PCR; TCRdb stores just in-frame clones and leaves some out. Of about 34,000 clones in the sample, about four fifths are singletons; the top ten hold around 2.5%. The specimen was memory (CD45RA-) CD4+ T cells from blood. These receptors were collected from a human donor in good health.

The V and J genes are TRBV6-6 and TRBJ2-5; D uncertain. Per the germline V gene, CDR1 is MNHNY and CDR2 is SVGAGI (reference sequence). Trimming stripped 3 bases from V and 3 bases from J, with 8 bases between. The CDR3 loop spans 13 amino acids. The CDR3 protein is CASSYGVKETQYF. In nucleotides, the CDR3 is TGTGCCAGCAGTTATGGGGTAAAAGAGACCCAGTACTTC.

The V and J genes are TRBV27 and TRBJ1-4, with D uncertain. V shed 6 bases and J shed 2 bases, with 13 bases lying between them. The V gene's germline CDR1 is MNHEY and CDR2 SMNVEV (reference sequence). The CDR3 is made up of 15 amino acids. DNA of the CDR3: TGTGCCAGCAGCCCTGAGTATAGCACTAATGAAAAACTGTTTTTT. Translating it yields CASSPEYSTNEKLFF.

This chain connects TRBV19 to TRBJ1-1; D gene uncertain. Per germline, CDR1 LNHDA and CDR2 SQIVND (reference sequence). Deletions cut 2 bases from V and 4 bases from J, with 11 bases between. The CDR3 is 14 amino acids. The CDR3 region is CASSISRQSTEAFF. CDR3 nucleotide sequence: TGTGCCAGTAGTATAAGCCGGCAATCCACTGAAGCTTTCTTT.